The 19 T cell receptor beta chains in this list originate from one sample, sequenced in a study of monozygotic twins with inflammatory bowel disease. TCRdb reanalyzed the 5' RACE reads and collapses them to one entry per CDR3 protein, without DNA. Its clone listing holds about 160,000 distinct CDR3 sequences. Sequencing was carried out using blood. The receptor source for this set is a human donor with ulcerative colitis or Crohn's disease, or a healthy co-twin of an affected twin (not recorded which).

The gene calls are TRBV2 and TRBJ2-7; the TCRdb call, TRBD2, lacks DNA for checking. Germline CDR1 reads SNHLY; CDR2 reads FYNNEI. CDR3 length: 15 amino acids. The CDR3 loop is CASSRGRLVGGEQYF.

The V gene is TRBV5-1, the J gene TRBJ1-2; TCRdb selects TRBD1, and the lack of DNA leaves this call unchecked. The germline V gene has CDR1 SGHRS and CDR2 YFSETQ. This CDR3 is built from 14 residues. The CDR3 sequence: CASSEDRANYGYTF.

The chain joins TRBV5-4 to TRBJ2-2; TCRdb proposes TRBD1, but this gene call is untestable without DNA. CDR3 length: 16 amino acids. Germline-derived CDR1 and CDR2 are SGHNT and YYREEE (reference sequence). The CDR3 here is CASSLDWTANTGELFF.

The chain has TRBV7-8 and TRBJ2-7; the TRBD1 assignment by TCRdb is unverifiable without DNA. This CDR3 contains 16 residues. Germline V CDR1 and CDR2: SGHVS, FQNEAQ. CDR3 amino acids: CASSSSGGKGAGEQYF.

The chain is built from TRBV5-1 and TRBJ2-2; TCRdb lists TRBD1, though no DNA is available to test this call. The CDR3 spans 16 residues. Germline V gene data show CDR1 as SGHRS and CDR2 as YFSETQ. CDR3 sequence reads: CASSFDRGGISGELFF. Filled out from reference TRBV5-1 and TRBJ2-2, the complete variable domain reads KAGVTQTPRYLIKTRGQQVTLSCSPISGHRSVSWYQQTPGQGLQFLFEYFSETQRNKGNFPGRFSGRQFSNSRSEMNVSTLELGDSALYLCASSFDRGGISGELFFGEGSRLTVL.

This sequence joins TRBV12-3 or TRBV12-4 and TRBJ1-1; the TRBD1 assignment by TCRdb is unverifiable without DNA. The CDR3 is 19 amino acids. The CDR3 is CASSPGRDRGRNWATEAFF.

The rearrangement uses TRBV19 and TRBJ1-2; the TRBD1 assignment by TCRdb is unverifiable without DNA. CDR1 is LNHDA and CDR2 is SQIVND in the germline V gene (reference sequence). The CDR3 extends over 13 amino acids. The CDR3 sequence: CASSIGQGNGYTF.

CDR3 residues: CASSELGAAYNEQFF. The rearrangement links TRBV25-1 to TRBJ2-1. Germline lookup yields CDR1 MGHDK and CDR2 SYGVNS. This CDR3 spans 15 amino acids.

The rearrangement links TRBV28 to TRBJ1-2. The germline CDR1 and CDR2 sequences are MDHEN and SYDVKM. CDR3 size: 16 residues. Here the CDR3 reads CASSLNLRAGDYGYTF.

The chain combines TRBV7-2 with TRBJ2-3; the TRBD1 assignment by TCRdb is unverifiable without DNA. The CDR3 totals 14 residues. Germline V gives CDR1 SGHTA, CDR2 FQGNSA. Here the CDR3 reads CASSAYRDTDTQYF.

V usage is TRBV12-3 or TRBV12-4 and J usage is TRBJ2-7; TCRdb outputs TRBD1, but without DNA this stays unchecked. This CDR3 contains 13 residues. CDR3 sequence: CASTPSPLYEQYF.

The chain recombines TRBV15 with TRBJ2-5. This CDR3 is 15 amino acids long. Looked up from germline, CDR1 is LNHNV and CDR2 is YYDKDF (reference sequence). CDR3 region: CATSRDGLTQETQYF.

The chain has TRBV20-1 and TRBJ2-7; TCRdb returns TRBD2, unconfirmable since there is no DNA. Germline CDR1 and CDR2: DFQATT and SNEGSKA (reference sequence). This CDR3 has 15 residues. The chain's CDR3 is CSARPRLAGLYEQYF.

CDR3 protein: CASRGWNTEAFF. The J gene is TRBJ1-1, the V gene TRBV3-1. The germline V gene has CDR1 LGHDT and CDR2 YNNKEL (reference sequence). CDR3 length: 12 amino acids.

CDR3 in amino acids: CSVVAEGGLETQYF. V gene TRBV29-1 combines with J gene TRBJ2-5; lacking DNA, the TRBD2 call made by TCRdb goes unchecked. Per germline, CDR1 SQVTM and CDR2 ANQGSEA. CDR3 length equals 14 residues.

The V gene is TRBV12-3 or TRBV12-4, the J gene TRBJ2-1; TCRdb's D call of TRBD1 is untestable without DNA. The CDR3 is 15 residues long. CDR3 residues: CASSPGWGGYNEQFF.

V gene TRBV6-2 or TRBV6-3 combines with J gene TRBJ2-1; TCRdb selects TRBD1, and the lack of DNA leaves this call unchecked. The CDR3 length is 15 residues. The V gene's germline CDR1 is MNHEY and CDR2 SVGEGT. The CDR3 loop reads CASTSGEGDSNEQFF.

The V gene is TRBV24-1, the J gene TRBJ2-3. The CDR3 is 16 residues long. CDR1 is KGHDR and CDR2 is SFDVKD in the germline V gene. The CDR3 sequence: CATSDLIKGGTDTQYF.

This chain uses TRBV5-1 with TRBJ2-1; TCRdb's D call, TRBD2, is unchecked because there is no DNA. Germline CDR1 is SGHRS and CDR2 is YFSETQ. The CDR3 runs 16 residues. CDR3 residues: CASSLVAQVENNEQFF.